The 8 T cell receptor beta chains below come from one sample, sequenced in a study of T cell responses to AZD1222 COVID-19 vaccine. Clones were sequenced by immunoSEQ multiplex PCR, and TCRdb holds only the in-frame ones, with some missing. This sample yields about 160,000 clones, of which around 90% are seen a single time; 4.4% belongs to the top ten. The sample consisted of peripheral blood, taken on day 0 of MenACWY control vaccination. All receptors derive from an adult in good health.

This sequence joins TRBV6-1 and TRBJ1-1; D might be TRBD1 (5 bases). The V gene's germline CDR1 is MNHNS and CDR2 SASEGT. The CDR3 runs to 17 residues. Deletions cut 0 bases from V and 0 bases from J, with 14 bases between. CDR3 sequence: CASSEAKGLSLNTEAFF. The CDR3 region has the DNA TGTGCCAGCAGTGAAGCGAAGGGACTATCCCTGAACACTGAAGCTTTCTTT.

This clone has only a few counts. The chain combines TRBV27 with TRBJ2-5; D could derive from TRBD1 or TRBD2 (5 bases each). Looked up from germline, CDR1 is MNHEY and CDR2 is SMNVEV (reference sequence). This CDR3 is built from 14 residues. V lost 4 bases to trimming and J lost 3 bases, with 12 bases between them. CDR3 nucleotide sequence: TGTGCCAGCAGTTCCTTGGGGGAAGAAGAGACCCAGTACTTC. Protein sequence: CASSSLGEEETQYF.

The rearrangement joins TRBV7-8 to TRBJ1-1, with a tentative D call TRBD1 (5 bases). This CDR3 has 15 amino acids. The V and J ends lost 5 bases and 6 bases respectively, with 19 bases between them. Germline lookup yields CDR1 SGHVS and CDR2 FQNEAQ. The DNA for the CDR3 is TGTGCCAGCAGCGACTCCGGGACGCGGTTCGCTGAAGCTTTCTTT. It translates to CASSDSGTRFAEAFF.

The rearrangement links TRBV7-2 to TRBJ2-2; 7 bases align to TRBD2. Germline trimming cut 4 bases from V and 1 base from J; bases unmatched to any gene: 9. The CDR3 is 17 amino acids. Germline V lookup: CDR1 SGHTA, CDR2 FQGNSA. The CDR3 bases are TGTGCCAGCAGCTCCAGCGGGGTGGGGATGAACACCGGGGAGCTGTTTTTT. It translates to CASSSSGVGMNTGELFF.

In its sample, this clone was seen a few times. The chain recombines TRBV10-3 with TRBJ1-5; D ambiguous. V lost 0 bases, J lost 2 bases, and 14 bases lay in between. The CDR3 spans 17 residues. CDR1 is ENHRY and CDR2 is SYGVKD in the germline V gene. The CDR3 here is CAISESVQAAGNQPQHF. For the CDR3, the DNA is TGTGCCATCAGTGAGTCGGTCCAGGCCGCGGGCAATCAGCCCCAGCATTTT.

The chain uses TRBV7-9 and TRBJ2-5; 7 bases line up with TRBD1. The CDR3 covers 17 residues. The germline V gene has CDR1 SEHNR and CDR2 FQNEAQ (reference sequence). V lost 4 bases and J lost 5; bases outside the gene matches: 16. Here the CDR3 reads CASSYPPGDRERETQYF. CDR3 coding DNA: TGTGCCAGCAGCTACCCCCCCGGAGACAGGGAGCGGGAGACCCAGTACTTC.

The chain links TRBV5-6 to TRBJ1-5, with 8 positions matching TRBD1. From germline, CDR1 is SGHDT and CDR2 YYEEEE. This CDR3 is 15 amino acids long. The V gene end was trimmed by 4 bases and the J gene end by 4 bases; junction bases not matched to a gene: 7. CDR3 region: CASSSGQGRNQPQHF. CDR3 in DNA: TGTGCCAGCAGCAGCGGACAGGGACGGAATCAGCCCCAGCATTTT.

The CDR3 region has the DNA TGTGCCAGCAGCCCGCACGGAGGACGGATTAACAATGAGCAGTTCTTC. Protein product: CASSPHGGRINNEQFF. The V gene is TRBV7-3, the J gene TRBJ2-1; D is possibly TRBD2 (5 bases). V dropped 5 bases and J dropped 5 bases, with 19 bases sitting between them. The CDR3 totals 16 residues. Germline V gene lookup returns CDR1 SGHTA and CDR2 FQGTGA.